The following is a TCR beta chain sequence with its context. The authors carried out high-throughput sequencing of TCR beta. They applied it to CD8+ and CD4+ T cells obtained from blood. TEMRA cells were FACS-enriched, while CD8+ and CD4+ T cells were negatively isolated. The V gene end was trimmed by 4 bases and the J gene end by 5 bases; junction bases not matched to a gene: 8. CDR1 is SGHRS and CDR2 is YFSETQ in the germline V gene. The CDR3 is 15 residues long. With random hexamers, reverse transcription was performed on about 0.5 to 1 ug of RNA. Amplification of the TCR beta CDR3 was carried out by immunoSEQ multiplex PCR, which spanned a total of 54 Vbeta and 13 Jbeta segments. TCRdb analysed the immunoSEQ multiplex PCR reads with MiXCR anew, one entry per CDR3 protein. The table records tens of thousands of distinct CDR3 sequences, around 96% of them present only once. This sample was included in a study of CD8 T cells in Susac syndrome.

The sequence was obtained from a human donor with multiple sclerosis. V gene TRBV5-1 combines with J gene TRBJ2-3, with 9 bases matching TRBD1. The material sequenced was CD4+ T cells from PBMCs. CDR3 sequence reads: CASSPGTGFGDTQYF. Here the CDR3 DNA reads TGCGCCAGCAGCCCAGGGACAGGGTTTGGAGATACGCAGTATTTT.